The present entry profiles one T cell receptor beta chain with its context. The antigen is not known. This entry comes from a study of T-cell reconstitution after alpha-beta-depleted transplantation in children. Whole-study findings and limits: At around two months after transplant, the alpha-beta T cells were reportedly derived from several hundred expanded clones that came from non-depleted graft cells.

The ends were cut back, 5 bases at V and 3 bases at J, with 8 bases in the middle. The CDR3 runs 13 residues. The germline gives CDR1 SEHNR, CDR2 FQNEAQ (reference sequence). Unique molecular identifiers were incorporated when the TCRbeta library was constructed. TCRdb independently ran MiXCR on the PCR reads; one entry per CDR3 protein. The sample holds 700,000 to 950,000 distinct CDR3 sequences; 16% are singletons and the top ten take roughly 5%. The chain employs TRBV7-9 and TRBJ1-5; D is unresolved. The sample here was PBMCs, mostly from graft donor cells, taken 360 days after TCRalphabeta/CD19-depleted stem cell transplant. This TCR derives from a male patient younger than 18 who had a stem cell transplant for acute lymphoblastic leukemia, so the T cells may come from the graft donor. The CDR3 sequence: CASSRLNNQPQHF. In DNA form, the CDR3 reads TGTGCCAGCAGCCGTCTGAACAATCAGCCCCAGCATTTT.